A single T cell receptor (beta chain) is shown here with its context. As yet, its antigen is unknown. These data are taken from a study of cytomegalovirus exposure and HLA in healthy donors. General study findings and limits: TCR beta chains numbering approximately 150 were designated cytomegalovirus-associated. Whilst most TCR sequences proved rare, a subset of public TCRs occurred across many donors. According to reports, the classifier identified cytomegalovirus status with high specificity and sensitivity.

Sequencing used immunoSEQ multiplex PCR; TCRdb keeps in-frame clones, though not all of them. Here the sample spans about 82,000 clones, 85% to 95% being singletons. CDR1 is SGHAT, CDR2 FQNNGV, per germline. This CDR3 is built from 13 residues. V gave up 3 bases and J gave up 1 base, with 6 bases separating them. V and J are TRBV11-2 and TRBJ1-1; the D is unclear. This TCR was sampled from a man aged 18-30 years in good health and CMV-seronegative. Sequencing was done on a sample of PBMCs. The CDR3 protein is CASSFVGNTEAFF. As DNA, the CDR3 is TGTGCCAGCAGCTTCGTCGGGAACACTGAAGCTTTCTTT.